These T cell receptor beta chains were read from a single sample in a study of T cells in Graves' hyperthyroidism and ophthalmopathy. MiXCR, run by TCRdb on the multiplex PCR reads, gives a single entry per CDR3 protein. The sample lists approximately 590,000 distinct CDR3 sequences, around 14% occurring once. Sequenced sample: blood. The receptors here all came from a young woman with Graves' hyperthyroidism. CDR3s include the opening cysteine and the closing phenylalanine or tryptophan. Fields, in order: D gene, V gene, clone size, J gene, CDR3 protein, CDR3 DNA. The D gene is left open where the match is weak. Expanded clones are given a class, and other clones once, few, many or no size at all.

NA,TRBV14,NA,TRBJ2-5,CASSQHRESTQYF,TGTGCCAGCAGCCAGCACCGAGAGAGTACCCAGTACTTC
NA,TRBV11-2,many,TRBJ1-6,CASSRPGGSPLHF,TGTGCCAGCAGCCGTCCCGGGGGATCACCCCTCCACTTT
NA,TRBV18,many,TRBJ2-7,CASSVGTASSYEQYF,TGTGCCAGCTCGGTGGGGACGGCTAGCTCCTACGAGCAGTACTTC
NA,TRBV20-1,many,TRBJ2-3,CSAVGAPTDTQYF,TGCAGTGCTGTCGGGGCACCCACAGATACGCAGTATTTT
TRBD1,TRBV18,many,TRBJ1-1,CASSRNRGENTEAFF,TGTGCCAGCTCACGTAACAGGGGAGAGAACACTGAAGCTTTCTTT
NA,TRBV18,many,TRBJ1-5,CASSPLRSNQPQHF,TGTGCCAGCTCACCACTTAGAAGCAATCAGCCCCAGCATTTT
NA,TRBV30,many,TRBJ1-4,CAWSGDGEKLFF,TGTGCCTGGAGTGGGGATGGTGAAAAACTGTTTTTT
NA,TRBV11-2,many,TRBJ1-6,CASSLDAHYSPLHF,TGTGCCAGCAGCTTAGATGCGCACTATTCACCCCTCCACTTT
TRBD2,TRBV24-1,many,TRBJ2-1,CATSDPSGSSYNEQFF,TGTGCCACCAGTGACCCTAGCGGGAGCTCCTACAATGAGCAGTTCTTC
TRBD2,TRBV4-2,NA,TRBJ2-7,CASSQDKGGGLAGGHSYEQYF,TGTGCCAGCAGCCAAGATAAGGGAGGGGGACTAGCGGGAGGTCACTCCTACGAGCAGTACTTC
TRBD2,TRBV28,many,TRBJ2-3,CASTPSSGISTDTQYF,TGTGCCAGCACTCCATCTAGCGGGATCAGCACAGATACGCAGTATTTT
NA,TRBV28,few,TRBJ2-3,CANSFWLAGTDTQYF,TGTGCCAACAGTTTTTGGTTAGCGGGCACAGATACGCAGTATTTT
NA,TRBV7-9,NA,TRBJ2-3,CASSLQGSITDTQYF,TGTGCCAGCAGCTTACAGGGGTCGATCACAGATACGCAGTATTTT
NA,TRBV30,NA,TRBJ1-1,CAWRGGGSNTEAFF,TGTGCCTGGAGAGGCGGAGGGTCAAACACTGAAGCTTTCTTT
TRBD2,TRBV24-1,many,TRBJ2-1,CATSDLQPSGSSYNEQFF,TGTGCCACCAGTGATTTGCAGCCTAGCGGGAGCTCCTACAATGAGCAGTTCTTC
NA,TRBV6-5,few,TRBJ2-7,CASSYSDRPRYEQYF,TGTGCCAGCAGTTACTCGGACCGCCCTCGCTACGAGCAGTACTTC
NA,TRBV2,many,TRBJ2-3,CASSWSLASTDTQYF,TGTGCCAGCAGTTGGTCCCTAGCTAGCACAGATACGCAGTATTTT
NA,TRBV2,many,TRBJ1-2,CASQGGYGYTF,TGTGCCAGTCAGGGAGGCTATGGCTACACCTTC
NA,TRBV5-1,many,TRBJ2-3,CASRSGLRLTDTQYF,TGCGCCAGCAGATCGGGACTTCGACTCACAGATACGCAGTATTTT
TRBD1,TRBV10-3,many,TRBJ2-7,CAISGQGGYEQYF,TGTGCCATCAGTGGACAGGGGGGCTACGAGCAGTACTTC
NA,TRBV11-2,many,TRBJ1-5,CASSLDPRQPQHF,TGTGCCAGCAGCTTAGATCCCCGTCAGCCCCAGCATTTT
TRBD2,TRBV29-1,NA,TRBJ2-1,CSVGVGRTYNEQFF,TGCAGCGTTGGGGTCGGGAGGACTTACAATGAGCAGTTCTTC
NA,TRBV7-2,NA,TRBJ2-2,CASSPWTDYTGELFF,TGTGCCAGCAGTCCCTGGACAGACTACACCGGGGAGCTGTTTTTT